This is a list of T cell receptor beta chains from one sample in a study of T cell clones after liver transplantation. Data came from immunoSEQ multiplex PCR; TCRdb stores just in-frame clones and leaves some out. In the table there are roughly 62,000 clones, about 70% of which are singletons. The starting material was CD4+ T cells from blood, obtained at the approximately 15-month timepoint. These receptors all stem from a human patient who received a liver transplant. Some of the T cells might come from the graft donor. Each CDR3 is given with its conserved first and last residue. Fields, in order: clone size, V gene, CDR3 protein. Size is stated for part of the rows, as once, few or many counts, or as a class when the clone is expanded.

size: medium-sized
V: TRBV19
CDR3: CASRTTGGENQPQHF

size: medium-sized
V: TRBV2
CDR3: CASSEARGTGTYEQYF

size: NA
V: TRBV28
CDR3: CASSLDSGYPYF

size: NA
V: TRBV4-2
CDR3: CASSRTGEDNQPQHF

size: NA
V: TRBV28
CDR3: CASSPPNDLQYF

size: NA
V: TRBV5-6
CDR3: CASSYGWTHGDEKLFF

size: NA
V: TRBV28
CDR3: CASRETGSNQPQHF

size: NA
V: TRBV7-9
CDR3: CASSLEGGGKTQYF

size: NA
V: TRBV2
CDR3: CASFAGGGSSTQYF

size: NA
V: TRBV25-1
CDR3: CASENRRSTDTQYF

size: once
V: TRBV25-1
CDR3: CASSGYNEQFF

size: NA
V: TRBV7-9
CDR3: CASSLIAPNEQFF

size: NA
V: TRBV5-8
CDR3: CASSLQTKTGAGNTIYF

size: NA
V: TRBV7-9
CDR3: CASSLMTGYEQYF

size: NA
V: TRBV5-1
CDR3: CASSLADGTYEQYF

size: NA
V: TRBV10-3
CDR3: CAISDNRENYGYTF

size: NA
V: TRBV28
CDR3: CASSASSQPQHF

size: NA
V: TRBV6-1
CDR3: CASKEERGADTQYF

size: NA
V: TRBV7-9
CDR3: CASSRPATTGELFF

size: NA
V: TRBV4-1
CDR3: CASSQERRASGSSYNEQFF

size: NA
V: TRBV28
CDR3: CASSLPAGGREQYF

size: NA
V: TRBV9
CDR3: CASSTSGSSYNEQFF

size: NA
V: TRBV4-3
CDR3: CASSQLTGTGVDYGYTF

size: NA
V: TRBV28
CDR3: CASGSGALNEKLFF

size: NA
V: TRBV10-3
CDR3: CAISGGGVQPQHF

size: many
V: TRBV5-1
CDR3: CASSPGGGNSPLHF

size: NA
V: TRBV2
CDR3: CASRNHGTGELFF

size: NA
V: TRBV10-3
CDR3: CAISDSNQPQHF

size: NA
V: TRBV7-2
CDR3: CASSLGGHYGYTF

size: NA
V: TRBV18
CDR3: CASSPTGGSGEAFF

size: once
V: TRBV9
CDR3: CASSAYTLGETQYF

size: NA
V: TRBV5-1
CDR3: CASAPPSSSSQETQYF

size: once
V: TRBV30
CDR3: CAWTRREGDTQYF

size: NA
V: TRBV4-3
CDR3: CASSQDWATTGLSNQPQHF

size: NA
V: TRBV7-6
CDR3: CASSLTSGGAYEQYF

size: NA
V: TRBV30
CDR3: CAWSMGANVLTF

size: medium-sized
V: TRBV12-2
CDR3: CASRCGARTGVFGSEQFF

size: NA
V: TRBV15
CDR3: CATSRVGHSGVRGEQFF

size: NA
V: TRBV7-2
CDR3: CASSLDVSSYNEQFF

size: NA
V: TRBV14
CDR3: CASSLQTSGRVETQYF

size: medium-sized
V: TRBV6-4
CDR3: CASSDRAGGSYNEQFF

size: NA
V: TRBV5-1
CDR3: CASSRDSDQPQHF

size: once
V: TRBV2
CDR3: CASSEEASRFRNQPQHF

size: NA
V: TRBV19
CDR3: CASRQHSGAEDTQYF

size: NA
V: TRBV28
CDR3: CASSLPGNGNQPQHF

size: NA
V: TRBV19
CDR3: CASSPGGMAETQYF

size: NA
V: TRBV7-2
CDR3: CASTESYRGTEAFF

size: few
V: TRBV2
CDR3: CASAGQGTDTQYF

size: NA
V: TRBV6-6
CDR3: CASSSHRSEETQYF

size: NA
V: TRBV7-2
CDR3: CASSWRQSYNEQFF

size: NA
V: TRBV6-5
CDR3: CASGLGQGGLYEQYF

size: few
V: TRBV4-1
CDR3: CASSQDWSLNTGELFF

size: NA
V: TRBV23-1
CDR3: CASSQSPLWQPPQYNEQFF